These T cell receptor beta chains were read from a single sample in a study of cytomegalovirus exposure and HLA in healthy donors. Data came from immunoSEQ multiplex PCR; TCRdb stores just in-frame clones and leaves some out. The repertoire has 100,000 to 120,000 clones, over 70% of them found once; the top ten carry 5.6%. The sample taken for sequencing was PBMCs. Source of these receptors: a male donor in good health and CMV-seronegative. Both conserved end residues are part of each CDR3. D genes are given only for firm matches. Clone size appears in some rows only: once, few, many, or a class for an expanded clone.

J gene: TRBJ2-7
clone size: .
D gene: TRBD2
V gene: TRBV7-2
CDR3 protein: CASSLRREYEQYF
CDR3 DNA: TGTGCCAGCAGCTTACGGCGGGAGTACGAGCAGTACTTC

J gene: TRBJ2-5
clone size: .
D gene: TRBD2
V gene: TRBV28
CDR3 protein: CASSTLAGGPKTQYF
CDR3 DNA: TGTGCCAGCAGCACTCTAGCGGGAGGGCCAAAGACCCAGTACTTC

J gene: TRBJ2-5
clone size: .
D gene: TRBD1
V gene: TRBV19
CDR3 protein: CASSYRDREGETQYF
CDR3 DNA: TGTGCCAGTAGTTACCGGGACAGGGAAGGAGAGACCCAGTACTTC

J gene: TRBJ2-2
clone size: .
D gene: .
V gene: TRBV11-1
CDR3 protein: CAGSFVNTGELFF
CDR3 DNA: TGTGCCGGCAGCTTCGTGAACACCGGGGAGCTGTTTTTT

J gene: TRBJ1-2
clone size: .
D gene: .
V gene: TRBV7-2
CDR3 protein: CASSLAGIDGYTF
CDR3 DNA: TGTGCCAGCAGCTTAGCCGGGATCGATGGCTACACCTTC

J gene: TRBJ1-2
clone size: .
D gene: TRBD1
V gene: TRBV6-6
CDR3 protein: CASSVDRVGDGYTF
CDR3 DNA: TGTGCCAGCAGTGTCGACAGGGTAGGGGATGGCTACACCTTC

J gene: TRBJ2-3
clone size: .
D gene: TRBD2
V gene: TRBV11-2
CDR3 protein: CASSATSGSFVDTQYF
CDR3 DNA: TGTGCCAGCAGCGCAACTAGCGGGAGTTTCGTAGATACGCAGTATTTT

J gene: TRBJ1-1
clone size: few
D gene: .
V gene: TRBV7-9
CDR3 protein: CASSLVFRSTEAFF
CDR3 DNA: TGTGCCAGCAGCTTAGTGTTCCGGTCTACTGAAGCTTTCTTT

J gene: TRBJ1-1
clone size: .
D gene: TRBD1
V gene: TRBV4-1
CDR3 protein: CASSQETGESGTEAFF
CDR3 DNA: TGCGCCAGCAGCCAGGAGACAGGGGAAAGTGGAACTGAAGCTTTCTTT

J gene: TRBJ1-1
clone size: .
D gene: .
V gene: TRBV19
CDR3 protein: CASSTHRGGSTEAFF
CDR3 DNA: TGTGCCAGTAGTACCCACCGGGGGGGAAGCACTGAAGCTTTCTTT

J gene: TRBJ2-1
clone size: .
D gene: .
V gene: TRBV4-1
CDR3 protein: CASSQPWTAPASRNEQFF
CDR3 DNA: TGCGCCAGCAGCCAACCGTGGACAGCCCCCGCGTCGAGGAATGAGCAGTTCTTC

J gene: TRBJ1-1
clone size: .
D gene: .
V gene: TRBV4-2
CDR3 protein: CASSPGRVDEAFF
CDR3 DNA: TGTGCCAGCAGCCCAGGCAGGGTGGATGAAGCTTTCTTT

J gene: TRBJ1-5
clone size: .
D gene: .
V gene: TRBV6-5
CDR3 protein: CASTPGGDRKPQHF
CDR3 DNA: TGTGCCAGCACCCCGGGGGGGGATAGGAAGCCCCAGCATTTT

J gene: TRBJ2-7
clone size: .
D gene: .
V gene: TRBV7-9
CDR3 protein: CSSSLGAYEQYF
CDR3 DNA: TGTTCCAGCAGCTTGGGCGCCTACGAGCAGTACTTC

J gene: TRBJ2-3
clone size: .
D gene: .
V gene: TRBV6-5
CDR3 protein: CASSYVEQGTDTQYF
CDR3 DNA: TGTGCCAGCAGTTACGTGGAACAGGGCACAGATACGCAGTATTTT

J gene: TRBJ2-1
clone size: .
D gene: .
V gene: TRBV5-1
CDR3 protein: CASSWGAGDTYNEQFF
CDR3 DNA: TGCGCCAGCAGCTGGGGGGCGGGGGACACCTACAATGAGCAGTTCTTC

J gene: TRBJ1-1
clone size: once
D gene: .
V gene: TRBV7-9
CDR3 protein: CASSLAQGVNTEAFF
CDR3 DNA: TGTGCCAGCAGCTTAGCTCAAGGGGTGAACACTGAAGCTTTCTTT

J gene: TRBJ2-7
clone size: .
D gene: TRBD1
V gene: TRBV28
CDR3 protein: CASSLSGTGDYEQYF
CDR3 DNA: TGTGCCAGCAGTCTTAGCGGGACAGGGGATTACGAGCAGTACTTC

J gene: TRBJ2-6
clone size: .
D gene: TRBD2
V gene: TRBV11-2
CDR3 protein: CASSSGLAGGSGANVLTF
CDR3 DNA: TGTGCCAGCAGCTCTGGACTAGCGGGAGGCTCTGGGGCCAACGTCCTGACTTTC

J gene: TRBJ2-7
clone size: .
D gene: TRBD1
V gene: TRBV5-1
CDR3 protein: CASSLEIAGGYSYEQYF
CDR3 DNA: TGCGCCAGCAGCTTGGAAATTGCAGGGGGCTACTCCTACGAGCAGTACTTC

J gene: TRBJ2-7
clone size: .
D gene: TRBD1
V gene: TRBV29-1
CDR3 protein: CSGGQGEGYEQYF
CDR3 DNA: TGCAGCGGGGGACAGGGAGAAGGCTACGAGCAGTACTTC

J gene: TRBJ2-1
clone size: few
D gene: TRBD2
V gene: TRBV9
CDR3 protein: CASSVSAGVMSEQFF
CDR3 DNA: TGTGCCAGCAGCGTCTCCGCGGGAGTGATGAGTGAGCAGTTCTTC

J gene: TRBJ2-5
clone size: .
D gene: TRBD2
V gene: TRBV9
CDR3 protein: CASSVGLAGGKETQYF
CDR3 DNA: TGTGCCAGCAGCGTAGGGCTAGCGGGAGGAAAAGAGACCCAGTACTTC

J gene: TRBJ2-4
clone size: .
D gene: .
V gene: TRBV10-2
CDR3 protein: CASSVEVAKNIQYF
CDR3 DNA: TGCGCCAGCAGTGTAGAAGTGGCCAAAAACATTCAGTACTTC

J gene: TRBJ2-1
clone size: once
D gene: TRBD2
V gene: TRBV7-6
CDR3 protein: CASSLAPAGGSDTYNEQFF
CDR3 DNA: TGTGCCAGCAGCTTAGCGCCTGCGGGAGGATCGGATACCTACAATGAGCAGTTCTTC

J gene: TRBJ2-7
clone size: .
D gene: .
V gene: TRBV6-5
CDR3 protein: CASSYSSGDLYEQYF
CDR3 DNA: TGTGCCAGCAGTTACTCATCCGGAGACCTCTACGAGCAGTACTTC

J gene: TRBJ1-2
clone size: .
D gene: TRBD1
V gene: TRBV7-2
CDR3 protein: CASSRVGQGNYGYTF
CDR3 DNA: TGTGCCAGCAGCAGAGTTGGACAGGGAAACTATGGCTACACCTTC

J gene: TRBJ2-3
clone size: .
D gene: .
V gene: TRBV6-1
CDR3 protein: CASSIQGPTDTQYF
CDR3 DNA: TGTGCCAGCAGTATACAGGGTCCCACAGATACGCAGTATTTT

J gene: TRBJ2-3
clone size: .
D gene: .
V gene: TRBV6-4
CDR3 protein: CASSGEISPIDTQYF
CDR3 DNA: TGTGCCAGCAGTGGAGAGATCTCTCCAATAGATACGCAGTATTTT

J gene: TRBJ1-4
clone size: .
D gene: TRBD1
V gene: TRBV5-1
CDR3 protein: CASRRTGGGNEKLFF
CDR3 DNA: TGCGCCAGCAGGAGGACAGGGGGGGGAAATGAAAAACTGTTTTTT

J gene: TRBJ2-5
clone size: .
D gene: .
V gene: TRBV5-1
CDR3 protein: CASRAQEETQYF
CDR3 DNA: TGCGCCAGCAGGGCGCAGGAAGAGACCCAGTACTTC

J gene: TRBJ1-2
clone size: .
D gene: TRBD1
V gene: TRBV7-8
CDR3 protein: CASSAPYRGDYGYTF
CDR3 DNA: TGTGCCAGCAGCGCACCATACAGGGGAGACTATGGCTACACCTTC

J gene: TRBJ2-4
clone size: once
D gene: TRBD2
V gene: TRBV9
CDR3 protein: CASSETGGAKNIQYF
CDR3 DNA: TGTGCCAGCAGCGAGACGGGAGGAGCCAAAAACATTCAGTACTTC

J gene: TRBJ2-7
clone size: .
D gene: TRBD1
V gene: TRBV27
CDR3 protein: CASSLSGTGVSYEQYF
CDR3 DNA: TGTGCCAGCAGTTTATCCGGGACAGGCGTCTCCTACGAGCAGTACTTC

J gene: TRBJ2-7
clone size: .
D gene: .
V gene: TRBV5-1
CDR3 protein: CASNQGEQYF
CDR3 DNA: TGCGCCAGCAACCAGGGCGAGCAGTACTTC

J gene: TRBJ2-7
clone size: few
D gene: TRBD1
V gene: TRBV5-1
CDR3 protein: CASSLGPGQGEYEQYF
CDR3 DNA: TGCGCCAGCAGCTTGGGCCCGGGACAGGGGGAGTACGAGCAGTACTTC

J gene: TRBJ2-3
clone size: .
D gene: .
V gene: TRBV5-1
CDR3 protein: CASSLPSRTVTSTDTQYF
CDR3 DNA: TGCGCCAGCAGCTTGCCTTCTAGGACAGTCACTAGCACAGATACGCAGTATTTT

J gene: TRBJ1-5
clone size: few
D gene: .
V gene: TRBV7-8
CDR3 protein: CASSLDRDLDQPQHF
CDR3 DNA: TGTGCCAGCAGCTTAGATCGGGATTTAGATCAGCCCCAGCATTTT

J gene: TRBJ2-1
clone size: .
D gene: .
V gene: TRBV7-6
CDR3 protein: CASSLELDREQFF
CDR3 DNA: TGTGCCAGCAGCTTAGAACTAGACCGCGAGCAGTTCTTC

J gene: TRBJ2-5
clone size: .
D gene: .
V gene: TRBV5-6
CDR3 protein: CASSPWQTQETQYF
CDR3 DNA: TGTGCCAGCAGCCCATGGCAGACTCAAGAGACCCAGTACTTC

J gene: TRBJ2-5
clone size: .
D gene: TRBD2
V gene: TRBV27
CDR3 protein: CASSSRTSGIWETQYF
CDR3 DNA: TGTGCCAGCAGTTCTCGGACTAGCGGGATTTGGGAGACCCAGTACTTC

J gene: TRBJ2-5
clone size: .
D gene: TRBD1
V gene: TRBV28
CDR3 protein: CASSFRTGSYETQYF
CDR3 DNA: TGTGCCAGCAGTTTCAGGACAGGGTCGTATGAGACCCAGTACTTC

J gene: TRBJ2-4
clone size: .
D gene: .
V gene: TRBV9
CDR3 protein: CASSVEAQGGNIQYF
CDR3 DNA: TGTGCCAGCAGCGTAGAAGCCCAGGGCGGCAACATTCAGTACTTC

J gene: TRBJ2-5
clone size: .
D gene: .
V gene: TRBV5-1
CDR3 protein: CASSLGQGGGETQYF
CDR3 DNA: TGCGCCAGCAGCCTCGGCCAGGGGGGAGGAGAGACCCAGTACTTC

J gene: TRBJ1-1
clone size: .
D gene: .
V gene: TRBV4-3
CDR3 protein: CASSRRAQGKAFF
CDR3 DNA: TGCGCCAGCAGCCGACGAGCTCAGGGGAAAGCTTTCTTT

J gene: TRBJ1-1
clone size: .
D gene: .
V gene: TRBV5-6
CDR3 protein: CASKSDPEAEAFF
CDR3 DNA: TGTGCCAGCAAATCCGACCCGGAGGCTGAAGCTTTCTTT

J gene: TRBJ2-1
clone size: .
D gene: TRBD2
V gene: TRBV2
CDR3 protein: CASSDGLAVSDEQFF
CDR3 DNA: TGTGCCAGCAGTGACGGACTAGCGGTGTCCGATGAGCAGTTCTTC

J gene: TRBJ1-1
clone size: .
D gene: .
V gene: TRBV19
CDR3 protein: CATHPGQNTEAFF
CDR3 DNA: TGTGCCACACACCCCGGACAGAACACTGAAGCTTTCTTT

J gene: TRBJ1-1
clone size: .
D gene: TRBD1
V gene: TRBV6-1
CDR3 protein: CASSDRQGELGTEAFF
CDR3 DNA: TGTGCCAGCAGTGACCGACAGGGAGAATTGGGTACTGAAGCCTTCTTT

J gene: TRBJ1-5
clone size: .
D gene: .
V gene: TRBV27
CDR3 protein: CASSLTVNQPQHF
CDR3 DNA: TGTGCCAGCAGTCTGACAGTTAATCAGCCCCAGCATTTT

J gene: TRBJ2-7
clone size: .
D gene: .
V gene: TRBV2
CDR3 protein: CASSGGGLGTYEQYF
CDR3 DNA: TGTGCCAGCAGTGGGGGGGGGCTAGGTACCTACGAGCAGTACTTC

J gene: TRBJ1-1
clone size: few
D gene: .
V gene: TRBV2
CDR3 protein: CASSEGASDEAFF
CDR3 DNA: TGTGCCAGCAGTGAAGGGGCATCAGATGAAGCTTTCTTT

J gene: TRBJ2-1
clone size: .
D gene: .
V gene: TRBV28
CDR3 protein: CATKAGGNYNEQFF
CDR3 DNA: TGTGCCACGAAGGCGGGCGGGAATTACAATGAGCAGTTCTTC

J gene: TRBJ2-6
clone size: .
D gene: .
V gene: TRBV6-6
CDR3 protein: CASLQGGANVLTF
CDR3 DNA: TGTGCCAGCTTGCAGGGGGGGGCCAACGTCCTGACTTTC

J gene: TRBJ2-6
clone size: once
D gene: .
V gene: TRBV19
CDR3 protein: CASSGSGFSGANVLTF
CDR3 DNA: TGTGCCAGTAGCGGGAGCGGATTCTCTGGGGCCAACGTCCTGACTTTC